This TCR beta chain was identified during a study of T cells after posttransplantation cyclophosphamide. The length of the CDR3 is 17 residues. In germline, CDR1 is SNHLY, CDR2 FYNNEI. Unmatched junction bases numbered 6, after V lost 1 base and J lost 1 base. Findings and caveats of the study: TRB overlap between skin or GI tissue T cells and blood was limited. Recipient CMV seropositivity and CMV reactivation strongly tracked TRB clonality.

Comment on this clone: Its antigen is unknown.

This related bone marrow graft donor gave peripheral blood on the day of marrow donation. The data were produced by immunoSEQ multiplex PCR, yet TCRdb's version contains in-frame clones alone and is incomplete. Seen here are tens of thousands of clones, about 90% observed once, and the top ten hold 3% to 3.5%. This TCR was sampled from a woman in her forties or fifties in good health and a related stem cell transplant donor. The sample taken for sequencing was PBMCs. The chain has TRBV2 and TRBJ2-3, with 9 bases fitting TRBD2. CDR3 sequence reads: CASSEGLAGGGTDTQYF. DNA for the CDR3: TGTGCCAGCAGTGAAGGTCTGGCGGGGGGGGGCACAGATACGCAGTATTTT. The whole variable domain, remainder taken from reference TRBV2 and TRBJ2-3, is EPEVTQTPSHQVTQMGQEVILRCVPISNHLYFYWYRQILGQKVEFLVSFYNNEISEKSEIFDDQFSVERPDGSNFTLKIRSTKLEDSAMYFCASSEGLAGGGTDTQYFGPGTRLTVL.